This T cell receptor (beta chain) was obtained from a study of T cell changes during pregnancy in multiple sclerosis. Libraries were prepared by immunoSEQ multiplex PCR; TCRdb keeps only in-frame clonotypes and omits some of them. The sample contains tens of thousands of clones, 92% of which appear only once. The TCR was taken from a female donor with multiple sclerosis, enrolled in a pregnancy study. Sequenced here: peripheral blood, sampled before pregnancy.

CDR3 region: CASSYSVGELFF. DNA for the CDR3: TGTGCCAGCAGTTACTCCGTTGGGGAGCTGTTTTTT. The chain employs TRBV6-6 and TRBJ2-2; D remains unclear. Germline CDR1 MNHNY, CDR2 SVGAGI (reference sequence). Between the trimmed V and J ends, which lost 0 bases and 8 bases, there was a span of 4 bases. The CDR3 contains 12 residues.